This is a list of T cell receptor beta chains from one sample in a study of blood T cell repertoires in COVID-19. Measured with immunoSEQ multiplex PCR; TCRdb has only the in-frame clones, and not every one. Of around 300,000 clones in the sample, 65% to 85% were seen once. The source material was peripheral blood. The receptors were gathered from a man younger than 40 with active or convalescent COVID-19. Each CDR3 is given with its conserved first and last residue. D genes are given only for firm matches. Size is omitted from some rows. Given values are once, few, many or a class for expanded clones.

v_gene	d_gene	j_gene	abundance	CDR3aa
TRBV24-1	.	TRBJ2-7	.	CATSDAVDYEQYF
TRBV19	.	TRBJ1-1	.	CASSPARWNTEAFF
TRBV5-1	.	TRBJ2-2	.	CASSPLSGDGELFF
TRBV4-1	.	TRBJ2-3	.	CASRPVGRHRTDTDTQYF
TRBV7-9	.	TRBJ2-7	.	CASSLVEATYYEQYF
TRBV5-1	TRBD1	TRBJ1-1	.	CASSERTGGGTEAFF
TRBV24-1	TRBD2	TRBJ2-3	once	CATSEEGLATDTQYF
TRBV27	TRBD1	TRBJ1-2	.	CASRGAGGYGYTF
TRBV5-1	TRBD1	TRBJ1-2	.	CASTPGTGGLGYTF
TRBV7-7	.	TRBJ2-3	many	CASSTRDKDTQYF
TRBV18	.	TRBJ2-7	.	CASSLGQTYEQYF
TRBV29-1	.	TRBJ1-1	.	CSVDRQMNTEAFF
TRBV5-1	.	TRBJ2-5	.	CASSFGATGKETQYF
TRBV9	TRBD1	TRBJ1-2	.	CASSPPTGTGGYTF
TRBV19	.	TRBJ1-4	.	CASSTRRGTNEKLFF
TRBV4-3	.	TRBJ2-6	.	CASSQGTSSGANVLTF
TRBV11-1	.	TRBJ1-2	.	CASSLGTDNYGYTF
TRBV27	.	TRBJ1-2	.	CASSINGRGYTF
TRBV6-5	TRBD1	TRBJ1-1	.	CASRKVGQGEAFF
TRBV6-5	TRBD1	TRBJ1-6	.	CASKDREPLHF
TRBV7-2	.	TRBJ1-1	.	CASSFPLRGLNTEAFF
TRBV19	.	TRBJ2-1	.	CASSPKRQGGNEQFF